One sample yielded the 21 T cell receptor beta chains listed below, sequenced in a study of blood T cells in healthy people across ages. PCR was performed a second time for 7 to 11 cycles using a sample-barcoded 5' primer and a J-beta primer mix. One entry per CDR3 protein results from TCRdb running MiXCR on the 5' RACE reads. The top ten hold over 7% of the sample, which has 1.5 million to 2 million distinct CDR3 sequences, roughly 30% seen once. The specimen sequenced was blood. The receptor set was obtained from a woman aged 25 to 39 in good health.

This clonotype turned up a few times. The gene calls are TRBV29-1 and TRBJ2-3, with D perhaps given as TRBD1 or TRBD2 (5 bases each). Germline CDR1 reads SQVTM; CDR2 reads ANQGSEA. V was trimmed by 1 base and J by 0 bases, leaving 11 bases between them. This CDR3 region has 15 residues. CDR3 region: CSVEGEGPSTDTQYF. The CDR3 coding sequence is TGCAGCGTTGAAGGAGAGGGACCCAGCACAGATACGCAGTATTTT.

This chain links TRBV9 with TRBJ2-3; 8 nucleotides match TRBD2. This CDR3 is 17 amino acids long. The germline gives CDR1 SGDLS, CDR2 YYNGEE. Germline trimming cut 0 bases from V and 5 bases from J; bases unmatched to any gene: 11. The CDR3 here is CASSVVTGSGSGDTQYF. CDR3 DNA: TGTGCCAGCAGCGTAGTTACCGGAAGCGGGAGTGGAGATACGCAGTATTTT.

This clonotype turned up a few times. The rearrangement uses TRBV6-1 and TRBJ2-5; D is uncertain. The ends were cut back, 6 bases at V and 7 bases at J, with 18 bases in the middle. The V gene's germline CDR1 is MNHNS and CDR2 SASEGT. The length of the CDR3 is 14 residues. The CDR3 bases are TGTGCCAGCAGCGGCCTCCTAGTTCCTTGGACCCAGTACTTC. Protein: CASSGLLVPWTQYF.

The rearrangement links TRBV30 to TRBJ1-5; the match to TRBD1 covers 8 bases. Germline V gene sequence: CDR1 GTSNPN, CDR2 SVGIG (reference sequence). This CDR3 contains 15 residues. Unmatched junction bases numbered 5, after V lost 0 bases and J lost 4 bases. CDR3 residues: CAWSVAGTGNQPQHF. As DNA, the CDR3 is TGTGCCTGGAGTGTAGCCGGGACAGGTAATCAGCCCCAGCATTTT.

V usage is TRBV9 and J usage is TRBJ2-3; D gene ambiguous. Germline V CDR1 and CDR2: SGDLS, YYNGEE. The CDR3 runs 14 residues. Trimming removed 2 bases at V and 1 base at J, with 8 bases between. The CDR3 sequence is CASSVSLRTDTQYF. The DNA for the CDR3 is TGTGCCAGCAGCGTGAGCCTACGCACAGATACGCAGTATTTT.

Here the CDR3 DNA reads TGCAGTGCTAGGGCGGGACAGGGGGCTGAGGCTTCACCCCTCCACTTT. It translates to CSARAGQGAEASPLHF. The chain joins TRBV20-1 to TRBJ1-6; 12 bases map to TRBD1. The trim removed 3 bases at V and 9 bases at J, leaving 9 bases unmatched. Germline lookup yields CDR1 DFQATT and CDR2 SNEGSKA (reference sequence). The CDR3 runs to 16 residues.

This clonotype was seen a handful of times. This rearrangement joins TRBV6-5 to TRBJ2-7, with 8 bases fitting TRBD2. The V gene end was trimmed by 7 bases and the J gene end by 4 bases; junction bases not matched to a gene: 12. Germline V gene lookup returns CDR1 MNHEY and CDR2 SVGAGI. CDR3 size: 15 residues. The DNA of the CDR3 is TGTGCCAGCAAATCGAGCGGGAGTCAAGGTTACGAGCAGTACTTC. As protein: CASKSSGSQGYEQYF.

A few counts support this clonotype. The chain uses TRBV7-2 and TRBJ2-7; D is perhaps TRBD1 or TRBD2 (5 bases each). Trimming took 6 bases from V and 4 from J, leaving 19 bases between them. This CDR3 region has 15 residues. Per the germline V gene, CDR1 is SGHTA and CDR2 is FQGNSA. Written as DNA, the CDR3 is TGTGCCAGCAGTTCCGCGGCAGGGACCCTATACGAGCAGTACTTC. Protein: CASSSAAGTLYEQYF.

CDR3 DNA: TGCAGTGCTAGAAAGGACAGGGGGCTTGTCCTGGAGACCCAGTACTTC. Translation gives CSARKDRGLVLETQYF. The chain recombines TRBV20-1 with TRBJ2-5; 11 bases are shared with TRBD1. Per the germline V gene, CDR1 is DFQATT and CDR2 is SNEGSKA (reference sequence). The length of the CDR3 is 16 residues. V was pared by 2 bases and J by 5 bases, with 10 bases of the junction left unmatched.

The rearrangement joins TRBV12-3 or TRBV12-4 to TRBJ1-1; tentative D call: TRBD1 (5 bases). V lost 10 bases and J 3 bases, leaving 15 bases between the germline ends. The CDR3 runs 13 residues. The CDR3 DNA sequence: TGTGCCACGGCAAAACAGGTTGACACTGAAGCTTTCTTT. It codes for CATAKQVDTEAFF.

The rearrangement links TRBV12-3 or TRBV12-4 to TRBJ1-5, with D possibly TRBD1 on 6 matching bases. V was cut by 6 bases and J by 0 bases, with 12 bases left in between. CDR3 length: 15 amino acids. This CDR3 is CASRKQGYSNQPQHF. The DNA of the CDR3 is TGTGCCAGCAGAAAACAGGGTTATAGCAATCAGCCCCAGCATTTT.

This clonotype came up a few times. The chain uses TRBV12-3 or TRBV12-4 and TRBJ2-1; D may be TRBD1 or TRBD2 (5 bases each). This CDR3 region has 15 residues. V lost 8 bases, J lost 6 bases, and 20 bases lay in between. The CDR3, as DNA: TGTGCCAGCGGATACCGGGACGCAGCATTCAATGAGCAGTTCTTC. Its protein is CASGYRDAAFNEQFF.

The V call is TRBV4-1, the J call TRBJ1-6; 7 bases agree with TRBD1. The CDR3 is 19 residues long. V was clipped by 1 base and J by 3 bases; unmatched bases: 12. Germline V gene lookup returns CDR1 MGHRA and CDR2 YSYEKL. This CDR3 reads CASSQVIYRGRFYNSPLHF. For the CDR3, the DNA is TGCGCCAGCAGCCAAGTAATCTACAGGGGAAGGTTCTATAATTCACCCCTCCACTTT.

The chain joins TRBV7-9 to TRBJ2-7; D is perhaps TRBD1 (6 bases). Trimming shortened V by 5 bases and J by 5 bases, and 13 bases separated the two germline ends. CDR1 SEHNR and CDR2 FQNEAQ come from the germline V gene (reference sequence). The CDR3 extends over 13 amino acids. CDR3 sequence reads: CASSHMTGNEQYF. The CDR3 nucleotides read TGTGCCAGCAGCCACATGACAGGAAACGAGCAGTACTTC.

This clonotype was observed many times. V is TRBV29-1 and J is TRBJ2-7, with D possibly TRBD2 on 5 matching bases. The CDR3 runs 12 residues. V gave up 3 bases and J gave up 2 bases, with 8 bases separating them. Germline assignment: CDR1 SQVTM and CDR2 ANQGSEA. CDR3 coding DNA: TGCAGCGTTGACGGCGGGCCCTACGAGCAGTACTTC. Its translation: CSVDGGPYEQYF.

This clonotype was seen at least ten times. V gene TRBV10-2 combines with J gene TRBJ1-2; unclear D gene. The CDR3 runs 12 residues. The germline gives CDR1 WSHSY, CDR2 SAAADI. The V and J ends lost 6 bases and 4 bases respectively, with 9 bases between them. This chain's CDR3 is CASSDSRYGYTF. In nucleotides, the CDR3 is TGCGCCAGCAGCGACTCTCGCTATGGCTACACCTTC.

This clonotype was observed at least ten times. The chain combines TRBV4-1 with TRBJ2-1, with a weak D call TRBD1 (5 bases). This CDR3 is built from 12 residues. V lost 4 bases and J 4 bases, leaving 5 bases between the germline ends. CDR1 is MGHRA and CDR2 is YSYEKL in the germline V gene. The CDR3 is CASSRQYNEQFF. In nucleotides, the CDR3 is TGCGCCAGCAGCCGACAGTACAATGAGCAGTTCTTC.

The V gene is TRBV24-1, the J gene TRBJ2-5, with TRBD2 as a possible D gene (7 bases). Germline CDR1 and CDR2: KGHDR and SFDVKD. V lost 5 bases, J lost 3 bases, and 15 bases lay in between. There are 15 residues in the CDR3. The CDR3 nucleotides read TGTGCCACCAGTGGCGGGGGTAGGGGGAAAGAGACCCAGTACTTC. It translates to CATSGGGRGKETQYF.

The CDR3 nucleotides read TGTGCCAGCAGCACCCCAGAAGGGGGAACAGCCTACAATGAGCAGTTCTTC. Translated, it gives CASSTPEGGTAYNEQFF. The V gene is TRBV9, the J gene TRBJ2-1; maybe TRBD1 (6 bases). The CDR3 loop spans 17 amino acids. The germline V gene has CDR1 SGDLS and CDR2 YYNGEE. V lost 4 bases to trimming and J lost 2 bases, with 19 bases between them. Combining the CDR3 with reference TRBV9 and TRBJ2-1 gives the whole variable domain DSGVTQTPKHLITATGQRVTLRCSPRSGDLSVYWYQQSLDQGLQFLIQYYNGEERAKGNILERFSAQQFPDLHSELNLSSLELGDSALYFCASSTPEGGTAYNEQFFGPGTRLTVL.

In this sample, this clonotype turned up a few times. The genes are TRBV20-1 and TRBJ2-7; TRBD2 matches at 9 bases. Germline values: CDR1 DFQATT, CDR2 SNEGSKA (reference sequence). J lost 2 bases, V lost 0 bases, and 5 bases had no gene match. CDR3 length: 15 amino acids. The CDR3 DNA is TGCAGTGCTAGAGATAGTACTAGCGGGCCCTACGAGCAGTACTTC. This codes for CSARDSTSGPYEQYF.

This clonotype has ten or more counts. The rearrangement joins TRBV7-9 to TRBJ2-1; 10 bases are shared with TRBD2. CDR1 SEHNR and CDR2 FQNEAQ come from the germline V gene (reference sequence). The CDR3 contains 15 residues. V was pared by 6 bases and J by 4 bases, with 6 bases of the junction left unmatched. This chain's CDR3 is CASSSRTSGYNEQFF. CDR3 coding DNA: TGTGCCAGCAGTTCCCGGACTAGCGGATACAATGAGCAGTTCTTC.